A selection of T cell receptor beta chains follows, all from one sample in a study of T-cell reconstitution after alpha-beta-depleted transplantation in children. Each CDR3 protein is one row after TCRdb ran MiXCR on the PCR reads. Among approximately 1,000,000 distinct CDR3 sequences listed, under 30% were seen once. Sequencing was performed on PBMCs, mostly from graft donor cells, taken 360 days after TCRalphabeta/CD19-depleted stem cell transplant. The source of these receptors is a boy under two years old who had a stem cell transplant for SCID, so the T cells may come from the graft donor. Each CDR3 is given with its conserved first and last residue. The D gene is left open where the match is weak. Size is stated for part of the rows, as once, few or many counts, or as a class when the clone is expanded.

d_gene	abundance	len	v_gene	j_gene	CDR3aa	CDR3nt
-	few	20	TRBV20-1	TRBJ2-5	CCARTWTEVLTSLDRETQYF	TGCTGTGCTAGAACATGGACAGAAGTGTTAACTAGCTTGGATCGAGAGACCCAGTACTTC
-	-	14	TRBV12-3/TRBV12-4	TRBJ2-7	CASGATGLTYEQYF	TGTGCCAGCGGGGCGACGGGACTCACCTACGAGCAGTACTTC
-	many	14	TRBV6-1	TRBJ1-1	CASVRQGLNTEAFF	TGTGCCAGCGTAAGGCAGGGTTTGAACACTGAAGCTTTCTTT
TRBD2	-	15	TRBV28	TRBJ2-3	CASFPAGGSTDTQYF	TGTGCCAGCTTCCCAGCGGGGGGGAGTACAGATACGCAGTATTTT
-	-	14	TRBV5-5	TRBJ1-2	CASSADSSNYGYTF	TGTGCCAGCAGCGCGGACTCCTCCAACTATGGCTACACCTTC
-	few	14	TRBV20-1	TRBJ2-5	CSARDLWREETQYF	TGCAGTGCTAGAGATCTCTGGCGGGAAGAGACCCAGTACTTC
TRBD1	-	16	TRBV5-8	TRBJ1-3	CASNFWDSRSGNTIYF	TGTGCCAGCAACTTCTGGGACAGCCGCTCTGGAAACACCATATATTTT
TRBD2	few	17	TRBV4-3	TRBJ2-3	CASSQEIQRGYTDTQYF	TGCGCCAGCAGCCAAGAGATCCAGCGGGGCTACACAGATACGCAGTATTTT
TRBD2	few	17	TRBV4-1	TRBJ2-1	CASSQNIQVAGRVEQFF	TGCGCCAGCAGCCAAAATATTCAAGTAGCGGGGCGAGTTGAGCAGTTCTTC
-	-	16	TRBV7-8	TRBJ2-7	CASSFYKTSSSYEQYF	TGTGCCAGCAGCTTTTATAAGACTTCCAGCTCCTACGAGCAGTACTTC
-	-	15	TRBV20-1	TRBJ1-5	CSARTTGYSNQPQHF	TGCAGTGCTAGGACGACAGGCTATAGCAATCAGCCCCAGCATTTT
-	-	13	TRBV15	TRBJ2-1	CATSIPEGNEQFF	TGTGCCACCAGCATCCCGGAGGGTAATGAGCAGTTCTTC
-	few	14	TRBV6-1	TRBJ1-1	CASSLGRQNTEAFF	TGTGCCAGCAGCCTGGGGCGGCAGAACACTGAAGCTTTCTTT
-	few	15	TRBV6-5	TRBJ2-1	CASSYTRMEYNEQFF	TGTGCCAGCAGTTACACAAGGATGGAGTACAATGAGCAGTTCTTC
-	once	15	TRBV28	TRBJ2-2	CASTKRLLSTGELFF	TGTGCCAGCACCAAGAGACTTCTTAGTACCGGGGAGCTGTTTTTT
-	few	17	TRBV4-1	TRBJ1-5	CASSQEPSGDGGQPQHF	TGCGCCAGCAGCCAGGAACCGTCAGGGGACGGGGGTCAGCCCCAGCATTTT
-	few	11	TRBV15	TRBJ2-1	CATDTGGEQFF	TGTGCCACCGACACTGGGGGAGAGCAGTTCTTC
-	few	12	TRBV6-2/TRBV6-3	TRBJ1-2	CASSYDSYGYTF	TGTGCCAGCAGTTACGACAGCTATGGCTACACCTTC
-	-	14	TRBV3-1	TRBJ2-7	CASSQDPRIWEQYF	TGTGCCAGCAGCCAAGACCCCCGGATCTGGGAGCAGTACTTC
TRBD2	-	16	TRBV28	TRBJ2-3	CASTPAGTSGEDTQYF	TGTGCCAGCACCCCTGCCGGGACTAGCGGGGAAGATACGCAGTATTTT
-	-	15	TRBV12-3/TRBV12-4	TRBJ1-2	CASSLYKANTYGYTF	TGTGCCAGCAGTTTATACAAGGCGAACACCTATGGCTACACCTTC
TRBD2	-	16	TRBV3-1	TRBJ2-5	CASSPRTSGPQETQYF	TGTGCCAGCAGCCCCCGGACTAGCGGGCCGCAAGAGACCCAGTACTTC
TRBD1	-	20	TRBV11-2	TRBJ2-2	CASSLKLGTGGLLHTGELFF	TGTGCCAGCAGCTTAAAGCTGGGGACAGGGGGCCTCCTACACACCGGGGAGCTGTTTTTT
-	-	13	TRBV9	TRBJ2-2	CASSDMNTGELFF	TGTGCCAGCAGCGATATGAACACCGGGGAGCTGTTTTTT
-	many	16	TRBV15	TRBJ2-5	CATSTWRHRIEETQYF	TGTGCCACCAGCACGTGGCGACACCGGATTGAAGAGACCCAGTACTTC
-	few	14	TRBV12-3/TRBV12-4	TRBJ1-2	CASSFTDGLGGYTF	TGTGCCAGCAGTTTTACGGATGGGTTGGGAGGCTACACCTTC
-	-	14	TRBV4-1	TRBJ1-6	CASSRSQRDSPLHF	TGCGCCAGCAGCCGATCACAGAGAGATTCACCCCTCCACTTT
TRBD1	-	14	TRBV12-3/TRBV12-4	TRBJ2-3	CASSRRQGSDTQYF	TGTGCCAGCAGCCGCCGACAGGGGTCAGATACGCAGTATTTT
-	-	16	TRBV7-8	TRBJ1-1	CASSLDSYGGNTEAFF	TGTGCCAGCAGCTTAGATTCTTACGGGGGGAACACTGAAGCTTTCTTT
TRBD1	many	16	TRBV6-2/TRBV6-3	TRBJ2-2	CASREGDRGNTGELFF	TGTGCCAGCAGGGAAGGGGACAGGGGCAACACCGGGGAGCTGTTTTTT
TRBD1	few	16	TRBV3-1	TRBJ2-7	CASSQMAGTGSYEQYF	TGTGCCAGCAGCCAAATGGCCGGGACAGGGAGCTACGAGCAGTACTTC
-	few	14	TRBV3-1	TRBJ2-7	CASSQVGGRAEQYF	TGTGCCAGCAGCCAAGTTGGGGGAAGGGCCGAGCAGTACTTC
TRBD1	-	16	TRBV28	TRBJ1-1	CASSVPGQGFLAEAFF	TGTGCCAGCAGTGTCCCGGGACAGGGGTTTTTAGCTGAAGCTTTCTTT
-	-	17	TRBV4-3	TRBJ2-1	CASSQDQGGFSYNEQFF	TGCGCCAGCAGCCAAGATCAAGGGGGGTTCTCCTACAATGAGCAGTTCTTC
-	many	12	TRBV12-3/TRBV12-4	TRBJ2-3	CASSLLEDTQYF	TGTGCCAGCAGTCTCCTGGAAGATACGCAGTATTTT
-	few	15	TRBV4-3	TRBJ1-5	CASSQVKGSNQPQHF	TGCGCCAGCAGCCAAGTCAAGGGGAGCAATCAGCCCCAGCATTTT
TRBD2	-	17	TRBV7-9	TRBJ2-1	CASRSGGPVGLGPEQFF	TGTGCCAGCAGGTCGGGGGGCCCGGTGGGACTAGGTCCTGAGCAGTTCTTC
-	-	12	TRBV6-1	TRBJ1-5	CASSEAPQPQHF	TGTGCCAGCAGTGAAGCCCCTCAGCCCCAGCATTTT
TRBD2	few	15	TRBV11-2	TRBJ2-7	CASSLEFGTSYEQYF	TGTGCCAGCAGCTTAGAATTCGGGACTAGCTACGAGCAGTACTTC
TRBD2	-	14	TRBV5-1	TRBJ2-3	CASNRGGITDTQYF	TGCGCCAGCAACCGGGGGGGCATCACAGATACGCAGTATTTT
TRBD2	-	16	TRBV5-1	TRBJ2-1	CASSLVAGEGNNEQFF	TGCGCCAGCAGCTTGGTAGCGGGGGAGGGAAACAATGAGCAGTTCTTC
TRBD2	few	16	TRBV4-1	TRBJ2-3	CASSQAERGVRDTQYF	TGCGCCAGCAGCCAAGCTGAGCGGGGGGTTCGAGATACGCAGTATTTT
-	few	13	TRBV27	TRBJ1-4	CASSLMAGEKLFF	TGTGCCAGCAGTTTAATGGCTGGTGAAAAACTGTTTTTT
-	few	16	TRBV5-1	TRBJ2-3	CASSFDAHKGPDTQYF	TGCGCCAGCAGCTTTGATGCTCACAAGGGCCCAGATACGCAGTATTTT
TRBD1	few	15	TRBV12-3/TRBV12-4	TRBJ1-4	CASSPSRDRGEKLFF	TGTGCCAGCAGTCCCAGCCGGGACAGGGGAGAAAAACTGTTTTTT